The sequence of this T cell receptor (beta chain) was determined in a study of patients and donors after allogeneic stem cell transplantation. TCRdb recomputed calls from the RT-PCR reads with MiXCR, one row per CDR3 protein. The data contain 400,000 to 500,000 distinct CDR3 sequences, roughly 17% of them singletons. This clonotype was detected ten times or more. The CDR3 consists of 20 residues. The V and J ends lost 0 bases and 0 bases, in that order; junction bases with no gene match: 11. CDR1 and CDR2 (germline): LNHNV, YYDKDF (reference sequence). The rearrangement joins TRBV15 to TRBJ1-5; 10 bases line up with TRBD1. The TCR sequence derives from a human donor who was either an allogeneic HSCT recipient or a stem cell or donor lymphocyte infusion donor (not recorded which). It is not recorded whose cells these are; they may come from a transplant donor. The sample taken for sequencing was blood, either unsorted or a sorted T cell fraction (not recorded which). The CDR3 nucleotides read TGTGCCACCAGCAGAGATTACGGGACAGGGGATTCATATAGCAATCAGCCCCAGCATTTT. Its protein is CATSRDYGTGDSYSNQPQHF.